These T cell receptor beta chains were read from a single sample in a study of blood T cell repertoires in COVID-19. Assay used: immunoSEQ multiplex PCR; TCRdb lists only in-frame clones, some missing. Of roughly 93,000 clones listed, about nine tenths were seen once; the top ten hold under 10%. The sample taken for sequencing was peripheral blood. These receptors all come from a middle-aged man with acute or convalescent COVID-19. CDR3s include the opening cysteine and the closing phenylalanine or tryptophan. Each record gives: clone size, D gene, V gene, J gene, CDR3 protein, CDR3 DNA. D genes are given only for firm matches. Expanded clones are given a class, and other clones once, few, many or no size at all.

>NA|TRBD2|TRBV15|TRBJ2-1
CATVDGGGNNEQFF
TGTGCCACCGTTGATGGGGGGGGTAACAATGAGCAGTTCTTC
>NA|TRBD1|TRBV12-3/TRBV12-4|TRBJ1-5
CASRRDRDQPQHF
TGTGCCAGCAGGAGGGACAGGGATCAGCCCCAGCATTTT
>NA|NA|TRBV12-3/TRBV12-4|TRBJ2-3
CASGGQSTDTQYF
TGTGCCAGTGGCGGACAGTCAACAGATACGCAGTATTTT
>NA|TRBD1|TRBV27|TRBJ1-1
CASSSWDRVTEAFF
TGTGCCAGCAGTTCCTGGGACAGGGTGACTGAAGCTTTCTTT
>few|NA|TRBV7-2|TRBJ2-3
CASSTRGGRSTDTQYF
TGTGCCAGCAGCACCCGCGGGGGCCGCAGCACAGATACGCAGTATTTT
>NA|NA|TRBV7-2|TRBJ1-1
CASTSPLSNTEAFF
TGTGCCAGCACGTCCCCCTTGTCGAACACTGAAGCTTTCTTT
>NA|TRBD2|TRBV9|TRBJ2-5
CASSETPPSLAGGMYQETQYF
TGTGCCAGCAGCGAAACCCCCCCATCTTTAGCGGGGGGGATGTACCAAGAGACCCAGTACTTC
>NA|TRBD2|TRBV5-4|TRBJ2-5
CASSLAPFAGGRETQYF
TGTGCCAGCAGCTTAGCTCCGTTTGCGGGGGGGAGGGAGACCCAGTACTTC
>few|NA|TRBV5-4|TRBJ2-1
CASSLPPGWEQFF
TGTGCCAGCAGCTTGCCACCCGGGTGGGAGCAGTTCTTC
>NA|NA|TRBV5-1|TRBJ2-3
CASSAYTDTQYF
TGCGCCAGCAGCGCCTACACAGATACGCAGTATTTT
>NA|NA|TRBV6-2/TRBV6-3|TRBJ1-2
CASSNDRFADYGYTF
TGTGCCAGCAGCAATGACAGGTTTGCTGACTATGGCTACACCTTC
>NA|TRBD1|TRBV4-1|TRBJ1-4
CASSQDWSPGQGPQYNEKLFF
TGCGCCAGCAGCCAAGATTGGTCCCCGGGACAGGGGCCCCAGTACAATGAAAAACTGTTTTTT
>NA|NA|TRBV18|TRBJ1-6
CASSPTGSSPLHF
TGTGCCAGCTCACCTACAGGAAGTTCACCCCTCCACTTT
>few|NA|TRBV29-1|TRBJ2-7
CSVEGSEQYF
TGCAGCGTTGAAGGCAGCGAGCAGTACTTC
>few|NA|TRBV9|TRBJ1-3
CASSVDPRIASGNTIYF
TGTGCCAGCAGCGTAGATCCGAGGATAGCTTCGGGAAACACCATATATTTT
>NA|TRBD1|TRBV30|TRBJ2-6
CAAGQASGANVLTF
TGTGCCGCCGGACAGGCCTCTGGGGCCAACGTCCTGACTTTC
>NA|NA|TRBV6-5|TRBJ2-2
CASSYFGTQNTGELFF
TGTGCCAGCAGTTACTTCGGGACACAAAACACCGGGGAGCTGTTTTTT
>NA|NA|TRBV2|TRBJ1-5
CASSVERGLPQHF
TGTGCCAGCAGCGTAGAGAGGGGACTCCCCCAGCATTTT
>NA|TRBD1|TRBV5-1|TRBJ2-7
CASSPRTGSNYEQYF
TGCGCCAGCAGCCCCAGGACAGGGTCAAACTACGAGCAGTACTTC
>NA|TRBD1|TRBV19|TRBJ1-2
CASSSLRDRGEYGYTF
TGTGCCAGTAGCAGCCTCCGGGACAGGGGTGAATATGGCTACACCTTC
>NA|NA|TRBV7-3|TRBJ2-1
CASSAGFEVDEQFF
TGTGCCAGCAGCGCGGGATTTGAGGTCGATGAGCAGTTCTTC
>NA|NA|TRBV12-3/TRBV12-4|TRBJ1-1
CASSYQGWTEAFF
TGTGCCAGCAGTTACCAGGGGTGGACTGAAGCTTTCTTT
>NA|TRBD1|TRBV10-3|TRBJ1-3
CAISDTGVSGNTIYF
TGTGCCATCAGTGACACAGGGGTCTCTGGAAACACCATATATTTT
>NA|NA|TRBV29-1|TRBJ2-2
CSVATSQTGELFF
TGCAGCGTTGCCACTAGTCAGACCGGGGAGCTGTTTTTT
>NA|TRBD1|TRBV11-2|TRBJ1-6
CASSHGTAYNSPLHF
TGTGCCAGCAGCCACGGGACAGCCTATAATTCACCCCTCCACTTT
>few|TRBD1|TRBV2|TRBJ1-6
CASSPPGQGHSPLHF
TGTGCCAGCAGCCCACCGGGACAGGGCCATTCACCCCTCCACTTT
>NA|TRBD2|TRBV7-9|TRBJ2-3
CASSPEFTSGGAGDTQYF
TGTGCCAGCAGCCCTGAATTTACTAGCGGGGGGGCCGGGGATACGCAGTATTTT
>NA|TRBD1|TRBV5-5|TRBJ2-1
CASSSTGGGSYNEQFF
TGTGCCAGCAGTTCCACAGGGGGTGGTTCCTACAATGAGCAGTTCTTC
>NA|NA|TRBV3-1/TRBV3-2|TRBJ1-5
CASSQTSGSNQPQHF
TGTGCCAGCAGCCAGACAAGCGGAAGCAATCAGCCCCAGCATTTT
>once|NA|TRBV7-2|TRBJ2-5
CASSLVESVLQETQYF
TGTGCCAGCAGCTTAGTAGAAAGCGTACTACAAGAGACCCAGTACTTC
>NA|TRBD1|TRBV7-7|TRBJ2-1
CASSQTGGPYNEQFF
TGTGCCAGCAGCCAAACAGGGGGCCCCTACAATGAGCAGTTCTTC
>NA|NA|TRBV30|TRBJ2-5
CAWSVVPGETQYF
TGTGCCTGGAGTGTTGTCCCCGGAGAGACCCAGTACTTC
>few|NA|TRBV2|TRBJ1-3
CASSSGGNTIYF
TGTGCCAGCAGTTCCGGGGGAAACACCATATATTTT
>NA|NA|TRBV4-2|TRBJ1-2
CASSLGAGAGYGYTF
TGTGCCAGCAGCCTTGGTGCGGGGGCGGGCTATGGCTACACCTTC
>NA|NA|TRBV6-5|TRBJ2-2
CAARRGQTGELFF
TGTGCGGCGAGGCGGGGGCAGACCGGGGAGCTGTTTTTT
>NA|NA|TRBV12-3/TRBV12-4|TRBJ1-2
CASSLYSYGYTF
TGTGCCAGCAGTTTATACAGCTATGGCTACACCTTC
>NA|NA|TRBV5-1|TRBJ1-4
CASSLAHGGATNEKLFF
TGCGCCAGCAGCTTGGCCCACGGGGGGGCAACTAATGAAAAACTGTTTTTT
>NA|NA|TRBV5-1|TRBJ2-7
CASNEPQVYEQYF
TGCGCCAGCAACGAACCCCAGGTCTACGAGCAGTACTTC
>NA|NA|TRBV7-9|TRBJ1-5
CASSLGRGGNQPQHF
TGTGCCAGCAGCTTAGGCAGGGGAGGCAATCAGCCCCAGCATTTT
>NA|NA|TRBV19|TRBJ1-2
CASNRGSVALRNGYTF
TGTGCCAGTAATAGGGGCAGCGTCGCCCTTCGAAATGGCTACACCTTC
>once|NA|TRBV6-2/TRBV6-3|TRBJ2-2
CASSPLGLRELFF
TGTGCCAGCAGCCCACTAGGATTGCGGGAGCTGTTTTTT
>NA|NA|TRBV6-1|TRBJ1-1
CASSSGTKNTEAFF
TGTGCCAGCAGTTCCGGGACAAAGAACACCGAAGCTTTCTTT